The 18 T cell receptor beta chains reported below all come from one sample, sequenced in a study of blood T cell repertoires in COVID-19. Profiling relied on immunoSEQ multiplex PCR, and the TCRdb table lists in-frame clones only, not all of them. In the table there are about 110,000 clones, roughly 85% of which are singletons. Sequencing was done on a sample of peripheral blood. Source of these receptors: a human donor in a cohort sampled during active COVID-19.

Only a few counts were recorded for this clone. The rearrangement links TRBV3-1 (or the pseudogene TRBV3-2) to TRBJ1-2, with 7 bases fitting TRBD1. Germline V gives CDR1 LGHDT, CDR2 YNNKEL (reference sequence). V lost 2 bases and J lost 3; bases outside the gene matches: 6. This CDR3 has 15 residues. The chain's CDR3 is CASSQLDRTYYGYTF. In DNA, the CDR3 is TGTGCCAGCAGCCAACTGGACAGGACGTACTATGGCTACACCTTC.

DNA for the CDR3: TGTGCCAGCAGTGACAGGCTGTGGGCTTTCTTT. Translated, it gives CASSDRLWAFF. This chain uses TRBV6-1 with TRBJ1-1; D remains ambiguous. Trimming removed 3 bases at V and 11 bases at J, with 10 bases between. Germline assignment: CDR1 MNHNS and CDR2 SASEGT. The CDR3 contains 11 residues.

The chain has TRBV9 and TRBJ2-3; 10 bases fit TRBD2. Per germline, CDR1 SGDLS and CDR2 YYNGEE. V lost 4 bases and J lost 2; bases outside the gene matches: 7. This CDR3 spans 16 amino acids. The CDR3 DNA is TGTGCCAGCAGCCCTCACCTAGCGGGGGTCACAGATACGCAGTATTTT. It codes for CASSPHLAGVTDTQYF.

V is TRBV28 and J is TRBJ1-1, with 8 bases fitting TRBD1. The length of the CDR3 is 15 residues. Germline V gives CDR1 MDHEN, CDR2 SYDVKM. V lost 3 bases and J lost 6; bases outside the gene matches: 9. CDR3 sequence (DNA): TGTGCCAGCAGTTTCCCAGGGGGCAGTGGCCCTGAAGCTTTCTTT. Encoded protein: CASSFPGGSGPEAFF.

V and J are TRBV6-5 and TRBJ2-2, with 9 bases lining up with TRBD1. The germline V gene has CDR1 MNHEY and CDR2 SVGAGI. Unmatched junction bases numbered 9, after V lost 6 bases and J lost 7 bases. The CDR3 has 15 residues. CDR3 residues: CASRNDRGADGELFF. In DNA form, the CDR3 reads TGTGCCAGCAGAAATGACAGGGGGGCTGACGGGGAGCTGTTTTTT.

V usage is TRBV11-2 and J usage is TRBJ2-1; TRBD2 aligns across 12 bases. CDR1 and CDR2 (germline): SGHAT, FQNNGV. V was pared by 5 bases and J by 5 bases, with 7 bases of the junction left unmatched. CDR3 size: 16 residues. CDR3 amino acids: CASSPWTSGVNNEQFF. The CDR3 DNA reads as TGTGCCAGCAGCCCATGGACTAGCGGGGTTAACAATGAGCAGTTCTTC.

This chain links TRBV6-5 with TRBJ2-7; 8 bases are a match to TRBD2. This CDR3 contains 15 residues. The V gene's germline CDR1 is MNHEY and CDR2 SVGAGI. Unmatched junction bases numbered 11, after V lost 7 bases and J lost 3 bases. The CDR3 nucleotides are TGTGCCAGCACCGGAGGGTTAGCGGGAAACTACGAGCAGTACTTC. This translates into CASTGGLAGNYEQYF.

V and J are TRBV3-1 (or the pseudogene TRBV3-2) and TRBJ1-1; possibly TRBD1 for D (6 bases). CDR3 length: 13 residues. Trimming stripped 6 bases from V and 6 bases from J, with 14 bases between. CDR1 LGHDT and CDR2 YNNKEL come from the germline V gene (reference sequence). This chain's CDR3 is CASSLTGRAEAFF. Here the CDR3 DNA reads TGTGCCAGCAGTCTTACAGGGAGGGCTGAAGCTTTCTTT.

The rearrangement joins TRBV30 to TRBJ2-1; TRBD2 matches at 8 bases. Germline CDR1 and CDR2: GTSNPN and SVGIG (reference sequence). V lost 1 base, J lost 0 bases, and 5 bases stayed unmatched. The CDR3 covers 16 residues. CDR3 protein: CAWSGGGTSSYNEQFF. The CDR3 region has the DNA TGTGCCTGGAGTGGCGGGGGGACGAGCTCCTACAATGAGCAGTTCTTC.

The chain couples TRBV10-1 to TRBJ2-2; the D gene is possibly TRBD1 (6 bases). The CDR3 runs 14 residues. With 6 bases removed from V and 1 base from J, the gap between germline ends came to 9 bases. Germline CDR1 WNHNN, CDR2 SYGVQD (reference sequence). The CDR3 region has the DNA TGCGCCAGCAGCCTGACAGGGAACACCGGGGAGCTGTTTTTT. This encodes CASSLTGNTGELFF.

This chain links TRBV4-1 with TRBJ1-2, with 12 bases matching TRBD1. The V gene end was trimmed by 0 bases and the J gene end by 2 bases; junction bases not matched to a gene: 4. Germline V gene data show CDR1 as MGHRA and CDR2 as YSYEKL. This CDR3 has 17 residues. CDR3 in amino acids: CASSQDPGTGGNYGYTF. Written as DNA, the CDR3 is TGCGCCAGCAGCCAAGATCCCGGGACAGGGGGCAACTATGGCTACACCTTC.

Here the CDR3 DNA reads TGTGCCAGCAGTTCCCCCGGGACAGGCCCCTACGAGCAGTACTTC. Its protein is CASSSPGTGPYEQYF. The chain links TRBV28 to TRBJ2-7, with 8 bases identical to TRBD1. The CDR3 extends over 15 amino acids. The V gene end was trimmed by 4 bases and the J gene end by 2 bases; junction bases not matched to a gene: 7. The germline CDR1 and CDR2 sequences are MDHEN and SYDVKM.

The CDR3 DNA sequence: TGTGCCAGCAGTTACTCGGGACAGGGGGCGCCCGGCTACACCTTC. This translates into CASSYSGQGAPGYTF. The rearrangement links TRBV6-5 to TRBJ1-2, with TRBD1 matching 12 bases. The V gene end was trimmed by 0 bases and the J gene end by 8 bases; junction bases not matched to a gene: 4. CDR3 length: 15 amino acids. The germline gives CDR1 MNHEY, CDR2 SVGAGI.

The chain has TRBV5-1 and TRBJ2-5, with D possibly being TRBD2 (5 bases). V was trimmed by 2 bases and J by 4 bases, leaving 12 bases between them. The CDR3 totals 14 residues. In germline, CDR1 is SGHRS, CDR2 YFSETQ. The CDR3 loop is CASSLLGGGETQYF. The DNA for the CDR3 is TGCGCCAGCAGCTTACTAGGAGGAGGAGAGACCCAGTACTTC.

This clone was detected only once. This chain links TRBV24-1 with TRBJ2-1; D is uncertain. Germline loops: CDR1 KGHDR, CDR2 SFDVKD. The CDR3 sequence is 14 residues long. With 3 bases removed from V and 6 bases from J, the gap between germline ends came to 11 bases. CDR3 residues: CATSDASDINEQFF. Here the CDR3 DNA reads TGTGCCACCAGTGATGCATCAGACATCAATGAGCAGTTCTTC.

CDR3: CASSFKYRDYGYTF. CDR3 in DNA: TGCGCCAGCAGCTTCAAGTACAGGGACTATGGCTACACCTTC. The rearrangement uses TRBV5-1 and TRBJ1-2, with D possibly TRBD1 on 6 matching bases. V lost 2 bases to trimming and J lost 3 bases, with 11 bases between them. The CDR3 extends over 14 amino acids. The germline CDR1 and CDR2 sequences are SGHRS and YFSETQ.

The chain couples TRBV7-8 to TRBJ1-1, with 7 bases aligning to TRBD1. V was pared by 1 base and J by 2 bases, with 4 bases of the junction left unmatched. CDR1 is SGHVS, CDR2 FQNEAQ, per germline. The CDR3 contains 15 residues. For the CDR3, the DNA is TGTGCCAGCAGCTTAGAGACAGGGCGAAACACTGAAGCTTTCTTT. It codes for CASSLETGRNTEAFF.

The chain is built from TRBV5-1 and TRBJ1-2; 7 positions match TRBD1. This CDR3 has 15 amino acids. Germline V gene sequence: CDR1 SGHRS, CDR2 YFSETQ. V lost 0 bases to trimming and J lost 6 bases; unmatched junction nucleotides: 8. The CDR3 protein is CASSLGQGGFDGYTF. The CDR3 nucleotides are TGCGCCAGCAGCTTGGGACAGGGTGGTTTCGATGGCTACACCTTC.